The clone carrying this T cell receptor (beta chain) was recorded only once. These data originate in a study of blood T cell repertoires in COVID-19. On the study more broadly: T cells, B-cell-depleted T cells, or PBMCs supplied cDNA or gDNA.

TCRdb's table, derived via immunoSEQ multiplex PCR, lists solely in-frame clones and lacks some. The repertoire has about 130,000 clones, under 85% of them found once; the top ten carry 8.5% to 10%. Trimming removed 6 bases from V and 5 bases from J; junction bases left unmatched: 7. CDR3 size: 13 residues. The germline gives CDR1 SQVTM, CDR2 ANQGSEA. The specimen sequenced was peripheral blood. The gene calls are TRBV29-1 and TRBJ2-5; the match to TRBD1 covers 9 bases. The receptor's source is a man between 35 and 55 years old with active or convalescent COVID-19. DNA of the CDR3: TGCAGCGTCCAGATCGACAGGGGGGAGACCCAGTACTTC. Protein sequence: CSVQIDRGETQYF.